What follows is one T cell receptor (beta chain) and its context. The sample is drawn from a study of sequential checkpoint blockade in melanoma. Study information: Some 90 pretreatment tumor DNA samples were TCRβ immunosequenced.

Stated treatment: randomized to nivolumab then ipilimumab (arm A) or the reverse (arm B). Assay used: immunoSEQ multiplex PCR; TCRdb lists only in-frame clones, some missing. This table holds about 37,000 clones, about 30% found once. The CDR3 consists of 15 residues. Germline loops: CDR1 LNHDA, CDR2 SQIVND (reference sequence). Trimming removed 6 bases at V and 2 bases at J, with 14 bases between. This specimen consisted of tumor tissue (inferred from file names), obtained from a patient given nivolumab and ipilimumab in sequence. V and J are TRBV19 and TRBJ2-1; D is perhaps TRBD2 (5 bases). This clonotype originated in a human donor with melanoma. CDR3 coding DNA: TGTGCCAGTAGACTAGAGGCGTTTACCTACAATGAGCAGTTCTTC. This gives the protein CASRLEAFTYNEQFF.